This note documents a single T cell receptor (beta chain) sequence. This clonotype has just a few counts. No antigen is known for it. The sample holds no much larger clone one base away, and base qualities are not on file. V sheds 5 bases and J sheds 11 bases, leaving 15 bases between their ends. Measured from the cysteine to the phenylalanine, the CDR3 is 11 residues long. Only the CDR3 DNA stays, 33 bases, in frame from base 1. Per the germline V gene (reference sequence), DFQATT is the CDR1 and SNEGSKA is the CDR2. The source of the sample is a study of T cells of healthy individuals (dated by TCRdb to the late 2010s). The library was produced with 5' RACE. The sequencer listed for this sample is Illumina MiSeq. The public sequencing data were trimmed at Q25 with fastp and processed into clonotypes with MiXCR by TCRdb, which kept only in-frame beta chains. Rows merge per CDR3 protein into single entries with the most common DNA and genes. This sample has over 95,000 distinct CDR3 sequences in its table, and 15% to 20% of those were observed once. The ten top clones hold about 6.2% of the sample.

The TCR sequence derives from a human donor in good health. The V gene is TRBV20-1 and the J gene is TRBJ1-1; the D gene cannot be named for sure. The CDR3 region has the sequence CSAASVLGAFF. The DNA sequence is given as TGCAGTGCTGCCTCCGTCTTGGGGGCTTTCTTT.